This T cell receptor (beta chain) appears in the sequencing data of a study of CD8+ T cells in alopecia areata. Study-wide background: At a dose of 5 to 10 mg twice daily, oral tofacitinib was given to treated patients. Tofacitinib administration persisted for 6 to 18 months, succeeded by 6 months off drug.

Once RNA had been extracted, it was reverse transcribed into cDNA to act as the sequencing template. Generated by immunoSEQ multiplex PCR, the TCRdb table keeps only in-frame clones and is missing some. Of about 180,000 clones in the sample, roughly 50% were seen once. Stated treatment: oral pan-JAK inhibitor, 5-10 mg twice daily. Peripheral blood and lesional scalp punch biopsies were taken from alopecia areata patients. PBMCs served as the source from which CD4+ and CD8+ T cells were sorted. Germline-derived CDR1 and CDR2 are SEHNR and FQNEAQ (reference sequence). The CDR3 covers 15 residues. V lost 6 bases and J lost 4; bases outside the gene matches: 9.

The rearrangement uses TRBV7-9 and TRBJ2-5; 9 positions agree with TRBD1. The origin of this receptor is a human donor with alopecia areata. Material: CD4+ T cells sorted from blood, obtained at approximately week 60, from a patient treated with tofacitinib. The CDR3: CASREPGQGSETQYF. CDR3 nucleotide sequence: TGTGCCAGCAGGGAACCGGGACAGGGTTCAGAGACCCAGTACTTC.